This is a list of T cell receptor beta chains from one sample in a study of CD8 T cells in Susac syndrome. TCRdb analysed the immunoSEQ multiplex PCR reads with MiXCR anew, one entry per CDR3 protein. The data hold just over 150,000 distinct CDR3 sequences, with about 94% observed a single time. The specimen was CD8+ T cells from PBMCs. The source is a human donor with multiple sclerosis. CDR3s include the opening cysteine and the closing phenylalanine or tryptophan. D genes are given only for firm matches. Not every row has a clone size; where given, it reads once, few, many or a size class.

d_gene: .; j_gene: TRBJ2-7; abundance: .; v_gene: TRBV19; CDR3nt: TGTGCCAGTAGTCTTCATGTAACACGGAGCTCCTACGAGCAGTACTTC; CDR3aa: CASSLHVTRSSYEQYF
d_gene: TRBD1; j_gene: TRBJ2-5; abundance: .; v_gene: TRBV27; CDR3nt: TGTGCCAGCAGTTCCTACAGGGACAGCGAGACCCAGTACTTC; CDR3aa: CASSSYRDSETQYF
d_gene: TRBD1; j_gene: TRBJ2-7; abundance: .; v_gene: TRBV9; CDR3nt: TGTGCCAGCAGCGAGGGACAGGGGTTCTACGAGCAGTACTTC; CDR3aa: CASSEGQGFYEQYF
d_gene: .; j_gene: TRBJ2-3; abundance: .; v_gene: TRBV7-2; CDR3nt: TGTGCCAGCAGCTTCCCCGCCTCTATAGATACGCAGTATTTT; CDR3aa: CASSFPASIDTQYF
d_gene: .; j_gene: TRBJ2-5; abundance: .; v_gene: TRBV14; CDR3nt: TGTGCCAGCAGCCAGCACACAGGGTTAAGTAAAGAGACCCAGTACTTC; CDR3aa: CASSQHTGLSKETQYF
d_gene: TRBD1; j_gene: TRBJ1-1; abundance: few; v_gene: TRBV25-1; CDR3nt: TGTGCCAGCACCAACACAGGGGACACTGAAGCTTTCTTT; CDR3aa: CASTNTGDTEAFF
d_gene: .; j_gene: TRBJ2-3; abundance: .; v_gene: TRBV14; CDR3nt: TGTGCCAGCAGCCGTTTTAGCACAGATACGCAGTATTTT; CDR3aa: CASSRFSTDTQYF
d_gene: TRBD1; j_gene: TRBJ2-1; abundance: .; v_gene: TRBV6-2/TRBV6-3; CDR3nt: TGTGCCAGCAGTTACTCGAAGGACAGGGGGGAAAATGAGCAGTTCTTC; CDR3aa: CASSYSKDRGENEQFF
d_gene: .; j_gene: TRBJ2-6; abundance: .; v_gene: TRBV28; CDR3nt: TGTGCCAGCAGGAGACAGTCTGGGGCCAACGTCCTGACTTTC; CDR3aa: CASRRQSGANVLTF
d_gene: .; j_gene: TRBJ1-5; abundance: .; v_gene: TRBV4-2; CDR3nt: TGTGCCAGCAGCCAGGGTTCGATCAGCAATCAGCCCCAGCATTTT; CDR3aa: CASSQGSISNQPQHF
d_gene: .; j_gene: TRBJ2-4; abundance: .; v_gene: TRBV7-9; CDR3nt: TGTGCCAGCAGCACCGGGACCTGGGTAGCCAAAAACATTCAGTACTTC; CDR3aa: CASSTGTWVAKNIQYF
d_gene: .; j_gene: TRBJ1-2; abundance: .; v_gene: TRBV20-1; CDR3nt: TGCAGTGCTCCCCCGGCTGGCTATGGCTACACCTTC; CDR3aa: CSAPPAGYGYTF
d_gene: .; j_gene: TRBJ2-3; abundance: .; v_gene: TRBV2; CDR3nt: TGTGCCAGCAGTGAGGTCCGTACAGATACGCAGTATTTT; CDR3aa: CASSEVRTDTQYF
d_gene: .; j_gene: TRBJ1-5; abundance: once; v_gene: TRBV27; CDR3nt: TGTGCCAGCAGACTACAGGGCGGGAATCAGCCCCAGCATTTT; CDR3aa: CASRLQGGNQPQHF
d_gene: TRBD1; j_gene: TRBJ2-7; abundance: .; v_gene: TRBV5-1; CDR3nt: TGCGCCAGCAGCTTGGACAGGGGGAGCTCCTACGAGCAGTACTTC; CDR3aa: CASSLDRGSSYEQYF
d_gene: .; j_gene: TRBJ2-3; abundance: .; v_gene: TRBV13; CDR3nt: TGTGCCAGCAGCGGCCAGGGCTCTAGCACAGATACGCAGTATTTT; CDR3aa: CASSGQGSSTDTQYF